This record covers a single TCR beta chain. The data originate from a study of CD8+ T cells in alopecia areata. In each case, RNA was isolated and then reverse transcribed into cDNA as the sequencing template. The assay was immunoSEQ multiplex PCR, and TCRdb's table has in-frame clones only and misses some. The table has 150,000 to 200,000 clones, about 65% seen once. Trimming removed 4 bases from V and 3 bases from J, with 22 bases in between. Germline values: CDR1 GTSNPN, CDR2 SVGIG (reference sequence). The CDR3 has 16 residues. Described treatment: oral pan-JAK inhibitor, 5-10 mg twice daily. The genes are TRBV30 and TRBJ2-7, with D perhaps matching TRBD2 (6 bases). The sequence was collected from a human donor with alopecia areata. Sequenced here: CD4+ T cells sorted from blood, sampled between weeks 49 and 50, from a patient treated with tofacitinib. The CDR3 here is CAWTMPGLLGDYEQYF. Here the CDR3 DNA reads TGTGCCTGGACTATGCCGGGACTTCTTGGGGACTACGAGCAGTACTTC.